The present TCR beta chain was sequenced within a study of CD8+ T cells in alopecia areata. Sequencing used cDNA as its template, made by extracting RNA and reverse transcribing it. Assay used: immunoSEQ multiplex PCR; TCRdb lists only in-frame clones, some missing. This table has about 39,000 clones, just over 65% appearing once. Treatment in this sample: oral pan-JAK inhibitor, 5-10 mg twice daily. Sample: CD8+ T cells sorted from blood, taken at week 4, from a patient treated with tofacitinib. This receptor was obtained from a human donor with alopecia areata.

CDR3 region: CAWSVGGLNTGELFF. The CDR3 region has the DNA TGTGCCTGGAGTGTGGGCGGTTTGAACACCGGGGAGCTGTTTTTT. The genes are TRBV30 and TRBJ2-2; D not resolved. With 0 bases removed from V and 1 base from J, the gap between germline ends came to 9 bases. CDR1 is GTSNPN, CDR2 SVGIG, per germline (reference sequence). CDR3 length: 15 residues.